These 8 T cell receptor beta chains were sequenced from one sample in a study of blood T cell repertoires in COVID-19. Sequencing was performed with immunoSEQ multiplex PCR; in TCRdb, only in-frame clones are kept and a portion is missing. The sample has approximately 350,000 clones; about 90% are singletons. Sequenced sample: peripheral blood. These receptors were collected from a woman aged 70 to 79 with COVID-19, enrolled during active disease.

The chain is built from TRBV7-9 and TRBJ2-3; 8 bases are a match to TRBD2. V lost 5 bases to trimming and J lost 3 bases; unmatched junction nucleotides: 1. Germline V gives CDR1 SEHNR, CDR2 FQNEAQ (reference sequence). The CDR3 extends over 13 amino acids. The CDR3 spells CASSREGTDTQYF. The CDR3, as DNA: TGTGCCAGCAGCCGGGAGGGTACAGATACGCAGTATTTT.

V gene TRBV28 combines with J gene TRBJ2-7; possible D gene TRBD1, 5 bases. The CDR3 is 15 amino acids. Trimming removed 3 bases from V and 0 bases from J, with 12 bases in between. Germline V CDR1 and CDR2: MDHEN, SYDVKM. CDR3 sequence: CASSFPTEASYEQYF. In nucleotides, the CDR3 is TGTGCCAGCAGTTTCCCGACAGAAGCCTCCTACGAGCAGTACTTC. Full variable domain (remainder filled in from reference TRBV28 and TRBJ2-7): DVKVTQSSRYLVKRTGEKVFLECVQDMDHENMFWYRQDPGLGLRLIYFSYDVKMKEKGDIPEGYSVSREKKERFSLILESASTNQTSMYLCASSFPTEASYEQYFGPGTRLTVT.

The rearrangement uses TRBV14 and TRBJ1-5; D is possibly TRBD1 (6 bases). In germline, CDR1 is SGHDN, CDR2 FVKESK. Trimming cost V 3 bases and J 8 bases, with 14 bases left between them. CDR3 size: 14 residues. The CDR3: CASSHGGGGEPQHF. The CDR3 coding sequence is TGTGCCAGCAGCCATGGGGGAGGGGGGGAGCCCCAGCATTTT.

The V call is TRBV6-4, the J call TRBJ2-7; 7 nucleotides match TRBD2. The germline gives CDR1 MRHNA, CDR2 SNTAGT. Losses at the gene ends were 0 bases for V and 7 bases for J; bases not matched to a gene: 9. This CDR3 has 15 residues. The CDR3 loop reads CASSDSRVLASEQYF. CDR3 nucleotides: TGTGCCAGCAGTGACTCGCGGGTACTAGCGAGTGAGCAGTACTTC.

The chain carries TRBV12-5 and TRBJ1-2; D may be TRBD1 (5 bases). This CDR3 has 17 residues. Deletions cut 2 bases from V and 4 bases from J, with 20 bases between. Looked up from germline, CDR1 is LGHNT and CDR2 is FRNRAP. For the CDR3, the DNA is TGTGCTAGTGGTTTGAGCCGCCACTTTGGCGGGGGCTATGGCTACACCTTC. The encoded protein is CASGLSRHFGGGYGYTF.

The rearrangement joins TRBV7-2 to TRBJ1-2; 7 bases are a match to TRBD1. V lost 1 base, J lost 8 bases, and 7 bases stayed unmatched. Germline V gives CDR1 SGHTA, CDR2 FQGNSA. The CDR3 runs to 14 residues. The CDR3 nucleotides read TGTGCCAGCAGCTTAGACGGGACAGTTCGGGGCTACACCTTC. This encodes CASSLDGTVRGYTF.

This clone has a handful of counts. The rearrangement joins TRBV4-1 to TRBJ1-2; a possible D gene is TRBD1 (6 bases). The CDR3 spans 16 residues. Trimming cost V 3 bases and J 2 bases, with 16 bases left between them. Germline values: CDR1 MGHRA, CDR2 YSYEKL. The CDR3: CASSHPWGQLNYGYTF. The CDR3 nucleotides read TGCGCCAGCAGCCACCCGTGGGGGCAGCTAAACTATGGCTACACCTTC.

This chain uses TRBV10-3 with TRBJ1-1; D not resolved. Deletions cut 1 base from V and 2 bases from J, with 5 bases between. This CDR3 comprises 13 residues. Germline V gives CDR1 ENHRY, CDR2 SYGVKD. DNA of the CDR3: TGTGCCATCAGTGAGTTGGGCAACACTGAAGCTTTCTTT. Amino acids: CAISELGNTEAFF.